The clone carrying this T cell receptor beta chain was detected ten times or more. Its antigen remains unknown. CDR3 length equals 14 residues. V dropped 3 bases and J dropped 6; count of bases not matched to a gene: 4. Per germline, CDR1 MNHEY and CDR2 SMNVEV (reference sequence). This entry comes from a study of T cells in Graves' hyperthyroidism and ophthalmopathy. Study overall: Peripheral blood was secured at the point of initial diagnosis, before any treatment.

The investigators amplified TCR beta CDR3 regions from RNA transcripts. A set of HTBI primers served as the primers for a first-round RT-PCR of the TCR CDR3. TCRdb fed the multiplex PCR reads into MiXCR, producing one record per CDR3 protein. The data hold approximately 300,000 distinct CDR3 sequences, with 15% to 20% observed a single time. Patients showing uncontrolled infection, other autoimmune disease, pregnancy or lactation were ineligible. Diagnosis rested on symptoms, serum thyroxine and TRAb, thyroid ultrasound, and orbital computed tomography. Study conclusions and caveats: In the analysis, a 13 V-J model separated ophthalmopathy from stable hyperthyroidism.

The TCR comes from a woman aged 55 to 70 with Graves' ophthalmopathy. The sample taken for sequencing was blood. The chain uses TRBV27 and TRBJ1-4; TRBD1 matches at 7 bases. The CDR3 loop is CASSLRGRYEKLFF. In DNA form, the CDR3 reads TGTGCCAGCAGTTTGAGGGGGCGGTATGAAAAACTGTTTTTT.